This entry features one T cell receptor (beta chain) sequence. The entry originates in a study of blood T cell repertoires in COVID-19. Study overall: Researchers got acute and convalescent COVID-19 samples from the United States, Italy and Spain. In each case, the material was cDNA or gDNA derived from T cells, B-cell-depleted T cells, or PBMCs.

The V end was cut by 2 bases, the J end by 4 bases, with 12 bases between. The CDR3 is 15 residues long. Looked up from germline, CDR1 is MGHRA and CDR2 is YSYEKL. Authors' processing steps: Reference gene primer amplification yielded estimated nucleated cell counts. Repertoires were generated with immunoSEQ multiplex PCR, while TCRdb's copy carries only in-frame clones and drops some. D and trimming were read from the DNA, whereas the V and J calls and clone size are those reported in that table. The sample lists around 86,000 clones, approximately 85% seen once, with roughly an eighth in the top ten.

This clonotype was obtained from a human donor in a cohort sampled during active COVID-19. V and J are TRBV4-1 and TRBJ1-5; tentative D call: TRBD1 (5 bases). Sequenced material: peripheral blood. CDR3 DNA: TGCGCCAGCAGCCAAACACCGACAGTTAATCAGCCCCAGCATTTT. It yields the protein CASSQTPTVNQPQHF.